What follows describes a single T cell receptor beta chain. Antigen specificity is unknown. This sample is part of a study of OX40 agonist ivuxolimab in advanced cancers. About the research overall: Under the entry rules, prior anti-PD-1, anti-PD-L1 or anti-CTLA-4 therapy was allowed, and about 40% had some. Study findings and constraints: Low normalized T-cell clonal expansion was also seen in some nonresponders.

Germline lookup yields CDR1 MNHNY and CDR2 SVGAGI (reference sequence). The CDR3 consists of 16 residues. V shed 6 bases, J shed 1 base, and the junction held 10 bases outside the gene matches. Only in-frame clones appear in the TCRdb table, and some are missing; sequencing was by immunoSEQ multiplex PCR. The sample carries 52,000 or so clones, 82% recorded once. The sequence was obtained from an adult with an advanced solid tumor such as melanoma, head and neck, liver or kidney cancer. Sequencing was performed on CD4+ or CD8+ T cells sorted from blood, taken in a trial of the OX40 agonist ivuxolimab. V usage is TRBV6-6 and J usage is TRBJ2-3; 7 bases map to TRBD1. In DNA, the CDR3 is TGTGCCAGCAGCCCCGGGCACAGGGGTGGCACAGATACGCAGTATTTT. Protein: CASSPGHRGGTDTQYF.